One and the same sample provided the 8 T cell receptor beta chains below, sequenced in a study of cytomegalovirus exposure and HLA in healthy donors. Researchers ran the PCR with 60 Vbeta and 13 Jbeta primers. TCRdb keeps only in-frame clones here, not all; method: immunoSEQ multiplex PCR. This table holds fewer than 95,000 clones, about 74% found once. Sequencing used PBMCs. The source is a middle-aged man in good health and CMV-seronegative.

The sample holds one count of this clone. The chain recombines TRBV7-8 with TRBJ2-5, with 7 bases identical to TRBD2. Germline trimming cut 2 bases from V and 5 bases from J; bases unmatched to any gene: 5. Germline lookup yields CDR1 SGHVS and CDR2 FQNEAQ. The CDR3 length is 14 residues. The CDR3 loop reads CASSLTLRGETQYF. The DNA for the CDR3 is TGTGCCAGCAGCTTAACCCTGCGGGGGGAGACCCAGTACTTC.

The chain carries TRBV7-2 and TRBJ1-2; tentative D call: TRBD1 (6 bases). The CDR3 contains 13 residues. Germline CDR1 is SGHTA and CDR2 is FQGNSA. The germline V and J ends were trimmed by 0 bases and 8 bases, with 10 bases remaining between them. CDR3 coding DNA: TGTGCCAGCAGCTTAGCAGGGGGTAGAGGCTACACCTTC. Its protein is CASSLAGGRGYTF.

The chain combines TRBV15 with TRBJ1-2, with 9 bases identical to TRBD1. J was trimmed by 7 bases and V by 5 bases; bases with no gene match: 5. Germline lookup yields CDR1 LNHNV and CDR2 YYDKDF (reference sequence). This CDR3 spans 13 amino acids. CDR3 residues: CATSVDRGFGYTF. The CDR3, as DNA: TGTGCCACCAGCGTAGACAGGGGGTTTGGCTACACCTTC.

The rearrangement uses TRBV2 and TRBJ1-4; D is undetermined. The CDR3 length is 12 residues. The germline V gene encodes CDR1 SNHLY and CDR2 FYNNEI. The V end lost 6 bases, the J end lost 7 bases, and 9 bases lay between the germline ends. CDR3 DNA: TGTGCCAGCAGCACTTACAGTGAAAAACTGTTTTTT. Amino acids: CASSTYSEKLFF.

This clone was recorded once. J is TRBJ1-4 and V is TRBV7-2; D might be TRBD1 (6 bases). Germline V gives CDR1 SGHTA, CDR2 FQGNSA. Trimming shortened V by 5 bases and J by 2 bases, and 12 bases separated the two germline ends. This CDR3 is 15 amino acids long. The CDR3 is CASSLNRATNEKLFF. The CDR3 coding sequence is TGTGCCAGCAGCCTGAACAGGGCGACTAATGAAAAACTGTTTTTT.

The V gene is TRBV5-1, the J gene TRBJ2-1; the match to TRBD1 covers 9 bases. J lost 4 bases, V lost 4 bases, and 6 bases had no gene match. The CDR3 contains 15 residues. The germline V gene has CDR1 SGHRS and CDR2 YFSETQ. The CDR3 bases are TGCGCCAGCAGCCGGACAGGGGAGGGGTACAATGAGCAGTTCTTC. Its protein product is CASSRTGEGYNEQFF.

The J gene is TRBJ2-2, the V gene TRBV5-4, with unresolved D. The V end was cut by 5 bases, the J end by 7 bases, with 21 bases between. The CDR3 totals 16 residues. Germline CDR1 is SGHNT and CDR2 is YYREEE (reference sequence). The DNA for the CDR3 is TGTGCCAGCAGTTTGAAAAGAGGTGAAACGCTCGGGGAGCTGTTTTTT. It is translated as CASSLKRGETLGELFF. Complete variable domain (other parts from reference TRBV5-4 and TRBJ2-2): ETGVTQSPTHLIKTRGQQVTLRCSSQSGHNTVSWYQQALGQGPQFIFQYYREEENGRGNFPPRFSGLQFPNYSSELNVNALELDDSALYLCASSLKRGETLGELFFGEGSRLTVL.

The chain links TRBV10-3 to TRBJ1-6; 9 bases align to TRBD1. The CDR3 consists of 16 residues. Germline CDR1 reads ENHRY; CDR2 reads SYGVKD. With 6 bases clipped from V and 0 bases from J, the junction kept 3 bases outside the gene matches. The CDR3 spells CAISGQGSSYNSPLHF. The CDR3 DNA is TGTGCCATCAGCGGACAGGGGAGCTCCTATAATTCACCCCTCCACTTT.